The TCR beta chain under discussion was sequenced for a study of T cell responses to AZD1222 COVID-19 vaccine. In the case of this clone: No antigen is known for it.

The germline V gene encodes CDR1 MNHEY and CDR2 SMNVEV (reference sequence). This CDR3 is 12 amino acids long. V was pared by 0 bases and J by 10 bases, with 4 bases between. Study outcomes and limitations: Spike-specific TCR breadth and depth both grew after two AZD1222 doses.

The repertoire was sequenced with immunoSEQ multiplex PCR; TCRdb's copy has only in-frame clones and lacks some. The top ten clones hold around 25% of a sample with approximately 42,000 clones, 70% to 90% of them seen once. This clonotype originated in an adult who received the AZD1222 COVID-19 vaccine. This specimen consisted of peripheral blood, obtained 28 days after the second AZD1222 dose. This chain links TRBV27 with TRBJ1-6; unclear D gene. The CDR3 protein is CASSLSHSPLHF. The CDR3 bases are TGTGCCAGCAGTTTATCCCACTCACCCCTCCACTTT.